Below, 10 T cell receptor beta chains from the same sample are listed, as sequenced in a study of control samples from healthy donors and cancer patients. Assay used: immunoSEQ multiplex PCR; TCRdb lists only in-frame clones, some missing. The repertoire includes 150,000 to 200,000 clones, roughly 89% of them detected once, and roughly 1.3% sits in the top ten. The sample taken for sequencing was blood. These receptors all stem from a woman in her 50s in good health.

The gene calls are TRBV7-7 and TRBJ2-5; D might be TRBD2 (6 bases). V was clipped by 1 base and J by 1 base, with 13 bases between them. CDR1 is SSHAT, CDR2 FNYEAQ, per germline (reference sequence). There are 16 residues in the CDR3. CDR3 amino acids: CASSLVGSGFQETQYF. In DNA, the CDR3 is TGTGCCAGCAGCTTAGTAGGTAGCGGCTTCCAAGAGACCCAGTACTTC.

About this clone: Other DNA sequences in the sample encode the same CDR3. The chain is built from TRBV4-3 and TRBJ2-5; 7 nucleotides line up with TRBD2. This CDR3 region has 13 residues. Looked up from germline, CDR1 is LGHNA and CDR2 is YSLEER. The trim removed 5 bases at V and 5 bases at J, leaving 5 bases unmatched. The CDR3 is CASSDAGVETQYF. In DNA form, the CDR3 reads TGCGCCAGCAGCGACGCGGGGGTCGAGACCCAGTACTTC.

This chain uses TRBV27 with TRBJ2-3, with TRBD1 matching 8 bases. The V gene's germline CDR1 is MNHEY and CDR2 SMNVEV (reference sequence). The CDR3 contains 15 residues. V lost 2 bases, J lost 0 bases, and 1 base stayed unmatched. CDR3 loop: CASSLRDRSTDTQYF. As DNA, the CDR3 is TGTGCCAGCAGTTTAAGGGACAGGAGCACAGATACGCAGTATTTT.

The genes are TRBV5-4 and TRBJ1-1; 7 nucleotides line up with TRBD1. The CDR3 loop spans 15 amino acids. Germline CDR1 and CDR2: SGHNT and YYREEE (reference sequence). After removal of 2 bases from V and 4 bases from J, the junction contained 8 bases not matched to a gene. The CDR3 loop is CASSFRGPGGTEAFF. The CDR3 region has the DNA TGTGCCAGCAGCTTCCGGGGCCCAGGGGGCACTGAAGCTTTCTTT.

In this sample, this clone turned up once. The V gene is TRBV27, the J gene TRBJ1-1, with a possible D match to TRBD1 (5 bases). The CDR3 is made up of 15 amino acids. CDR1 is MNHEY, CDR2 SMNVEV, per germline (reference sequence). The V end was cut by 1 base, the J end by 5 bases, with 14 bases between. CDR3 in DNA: TGTGCCAGCAGTTTATACCAGGGATTAGGGACTGAAGCTTTCTTT. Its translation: CASSLYQGLGTEAFF.

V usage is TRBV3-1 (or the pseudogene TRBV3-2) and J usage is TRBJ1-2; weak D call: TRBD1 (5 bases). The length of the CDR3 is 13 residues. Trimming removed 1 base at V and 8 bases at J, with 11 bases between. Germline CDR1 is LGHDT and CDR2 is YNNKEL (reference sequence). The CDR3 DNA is TGTGCCAGCAGCCAAGTGGGGGAAGGGGGCTACACCTTC. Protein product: CASSQVGEGGYTF.

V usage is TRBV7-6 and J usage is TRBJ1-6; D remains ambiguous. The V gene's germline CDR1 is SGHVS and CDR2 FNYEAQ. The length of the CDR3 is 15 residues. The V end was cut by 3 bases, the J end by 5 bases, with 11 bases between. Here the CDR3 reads CASSFSGEDNSPLHF. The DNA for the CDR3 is TGTGCCAGCAGCTTCTCCGGGGAGGATAATTCACCCCTCCACTTT.

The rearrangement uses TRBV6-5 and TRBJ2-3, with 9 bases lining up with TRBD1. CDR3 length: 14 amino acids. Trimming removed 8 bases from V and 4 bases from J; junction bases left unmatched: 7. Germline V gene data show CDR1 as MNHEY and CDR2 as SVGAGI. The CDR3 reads CASYRDRVADTQYF. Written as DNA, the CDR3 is TGTGCCAGCTACCGGGACAGGGTCGCAGATACGCAGTATTTT.

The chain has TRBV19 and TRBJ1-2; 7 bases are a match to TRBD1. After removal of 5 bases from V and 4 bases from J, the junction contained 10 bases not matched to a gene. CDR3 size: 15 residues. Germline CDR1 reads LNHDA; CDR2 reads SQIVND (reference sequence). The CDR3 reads CASSDTGVAIYGYTF. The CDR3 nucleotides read TGTGCCAGTAGTGACACAGGGGTCGCGATCTATGGCTACACCTTC.

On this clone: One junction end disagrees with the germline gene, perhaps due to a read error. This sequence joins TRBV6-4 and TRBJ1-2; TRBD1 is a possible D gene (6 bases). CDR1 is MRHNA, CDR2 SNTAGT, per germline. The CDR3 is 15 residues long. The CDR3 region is CASSASWTEPYRYTF. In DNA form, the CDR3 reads TGTGCCAGCAGCGCATCGTGGACAGAACCCTATCGCTACACCTTC.